This TCR beta chain was captured by sequencing in a study of control samples from healthy donors and cancer patients (dated by TCRdb to 2019 to 2021). From the germline V gene (reference sequence), CDR1 is SGHKS and CDR2 is YYEKEE. The cysteine opens and the phenylalanine closes a CDR3 of 18 amino acids. Only the CDR3 part of the read is kept: 54 bases, read in frame from the first base. From V the trimming removes 2 bases and from J it removes 2 bases, while the gene matches leave 15 bases of the junction unaccounted for. To prepare the library, the immunoSEQ multiplex PCR assay was applied. TCRdb obtained this table from immuneACCESS and retained in-frame rearrangements with V and J assigned. These tables miss some clones; where compared with another copy, unresolved V genes account for less than half of the shortfall, and the remainder is unexplained. The sample has about 110,000 clones on record, approximately 84% of them singletons. The ten biggest clones cover around 6.4% of the sample.

To note about this clone: Its antigen remains undetermined. Base qualities were left out, and no much larger clone turns up one base away.

Sequencing input: blood. The TCR originated in a man aged 18 to 35 in good health. The chain joins TRBV5-5 to TRBJ2-7, with 8 bases matching TRBD2. The nucleotide sequence reads TGTGCCAGCAGCTTAGAGACTTCTCTAGCGGGTAGCCCCTACGAGCAGTACTTC. This translates into CASSLETSLAGSPYEQYF.